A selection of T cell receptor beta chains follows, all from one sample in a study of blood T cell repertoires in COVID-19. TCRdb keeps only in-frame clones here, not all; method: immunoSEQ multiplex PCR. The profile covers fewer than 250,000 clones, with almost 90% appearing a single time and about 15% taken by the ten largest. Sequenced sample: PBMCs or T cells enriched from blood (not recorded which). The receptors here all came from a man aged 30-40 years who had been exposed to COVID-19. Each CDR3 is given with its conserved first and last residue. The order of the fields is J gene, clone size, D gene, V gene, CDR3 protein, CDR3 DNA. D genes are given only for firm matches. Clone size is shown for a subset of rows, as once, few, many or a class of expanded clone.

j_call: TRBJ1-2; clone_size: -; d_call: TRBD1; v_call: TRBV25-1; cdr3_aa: CASSDLQGPNYGYTF; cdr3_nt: TGTGCCAGCAGTGACCTACAGGGGCCTAACTATGGCTACACCTTC
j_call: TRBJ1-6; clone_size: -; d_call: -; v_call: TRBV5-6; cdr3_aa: CASNPALNYSPLHF; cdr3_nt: TGTGCCAGCAACCCCGCCCTGAACTATTCACCCCTCCACTTT
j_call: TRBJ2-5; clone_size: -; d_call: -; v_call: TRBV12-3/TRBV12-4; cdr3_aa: CASSPGQQETQYF; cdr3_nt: TGTGCCAGCAGTCCCGGACAGCAAGAGACCCAGTACTTC
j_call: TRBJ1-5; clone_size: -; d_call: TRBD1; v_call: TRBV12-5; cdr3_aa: CASGAETGGYDNQPQHF; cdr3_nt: TGTGCTAGTGGAGCCGAGACAGGGGGGTATGACAATCAGCCCCAGCATTTT
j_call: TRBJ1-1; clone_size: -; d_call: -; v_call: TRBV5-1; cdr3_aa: CASSLDPPPGGTEAFF; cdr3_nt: TGCGCCAGCAGCTTGGACCCACCCCCGGGGGGCACTGAAGCTTTCTTT
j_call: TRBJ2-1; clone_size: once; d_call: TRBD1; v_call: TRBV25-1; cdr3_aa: CASSEGQGASGEQFF; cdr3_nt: TGTGCCAGCAGTGAAGGGCAGGGGGCTTCAGGTGAGCAGTTCTTC
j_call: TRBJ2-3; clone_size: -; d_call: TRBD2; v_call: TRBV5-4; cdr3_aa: CASSPRGGGANWDTQYF; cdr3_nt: TGTGCCAGCAGCCCGCGTGGCGGGGGTGCAAATTGGGATACGCAGTATTTT
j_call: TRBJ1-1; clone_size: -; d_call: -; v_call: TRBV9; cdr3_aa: CASSVQGSRTEAFF; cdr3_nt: TGTGCCAGCAGCGTACAGGGAAGTCGCACTGAAGCTTTCTTT
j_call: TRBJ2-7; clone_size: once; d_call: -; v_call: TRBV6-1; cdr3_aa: CASSEVTGSYEQYF; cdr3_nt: TGTGCCAGCAGTGAAGTCACAGGGAGCTACGAGCAGTACTTC
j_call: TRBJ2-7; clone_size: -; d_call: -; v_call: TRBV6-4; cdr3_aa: CASSDLPQGEQYF; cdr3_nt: TGTGCCAGCAGTGACTTGCCACAGGGAGAGCAGTACTTC
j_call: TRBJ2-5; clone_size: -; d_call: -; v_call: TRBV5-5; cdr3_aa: CASSLAGGRSRETQYF; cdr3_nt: TGTGCCAGCAGCTTGGCGGGCGGGCGAAGCCGGGAGACCCAGTACTTC
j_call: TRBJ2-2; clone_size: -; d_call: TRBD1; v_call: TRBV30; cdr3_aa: CAWSGGQLTGELFF; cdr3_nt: TGTGCCTGGAGTGGGGGACAGCTCACCGGGGAGCTGTTTTTT
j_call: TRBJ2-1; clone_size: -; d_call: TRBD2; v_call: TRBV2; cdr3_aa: CASSGLVAGGRLNEQFF; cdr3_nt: TGTGCCAGCAGTGGTCTTGTTGCGGGGGGCAGGTTGAATGAGCAGTTCTTC
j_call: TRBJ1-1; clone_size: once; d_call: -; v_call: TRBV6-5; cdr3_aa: CASRRSMNTEAFF; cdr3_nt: TGTGCCAGCAGGAGGAGCATGAACACTGAAGCTTTCTTT